Below, one TCR beta chain is given with its context. The antigen it recognizes is unknown. Base qualities are missing; no much larger clone stands one base away. Each collaborating institution followed its own protocols to collect whole blood in K2EDTA tubes. For TCRbeta analysis, collaborators shipped samples in one of three forms: frozen whole blood, isolated PBMCs, or DNA extracted from either of those sample types. A distance of 17 bases separates the germline ends of V and J, which lose 3 bases and 8 bases respectively. The germline V gene sets CDR1 to SGHNT and CDR2 to YENEEA. The CDR3 spans 15 residues, from the cysteine through the phenylalanine. Just CDR3 DNA is preserved here, 45 bases in frame from base 1. This record belongs to a study of blood T cell repertoires in COVID-19 (TCRdb year 2020). A note on the overall study: Samples from collaborators originated in the United States, Italy and Spain and spanned both the acute and convalescent phases of COVID-19. The prospective study material was composed of cDNA or gDNA derived from T cells, B-cell-depleted T cells, or PBMCs. The dataset comprised deeply sampled blood TCRbeta repertoires from subjects exposed to, actively infected with, or recovered from COVID-19. A freely available public database, intended as a resource for researchers studying the immune response to SARS-CoV-2, is where the repertoires were released. Samples came from the ongoing ImmuneRACE study (first 160 participants) plus 1,254 subjects from 6 global collaborators. Nearly every sample came with metadata listing a de-identified subject ID, COVID-19 status, age in years and sex. Where HLA class I and class II types were available, the types were taken from metadata supplied by the sample provider, not from assay-based typing. Beyond this particular receptor, the publication reports: The amount of clinical and demographic metadata varied by source and participant and was provided uncurated.

TCRbeta CDR3 regions were amplified from genomic DNA using the immunoSEQ Assay, a bias-controlled multiplex PCR. As for how the authors treated the data: The number of nucleated cells in each sample was estimated from the amplification of reference gene primers within the assay. To quantify the absolute abundance of each unique TCRbeta CDR3 rearrangement, sequence reads were collapsed and filtered. For each sample, productive Simpson clonality was calculated by taking the square root of Simpson's diversity index across productive rearrangements. Drawn from immuneACCESS, this table holds only the in-frame rearrangements with V and J called that TCRdb kept. Clones are partly lost; checked studies trace under half to an unresolved V gene and leave the rest unexplained. The DNA was the basis for D and trimming; V, J and clone size are from that table. The sample contains about 78,000 clones, more than 75% of them found a single time. Roughly 4.5% of the sample belongs to the ten largest clones.

The chain employs TRBV11-3 and TRBJ2-1; D gene: possibly TRBD2, on 6 matching bases. The receptor was isolated from a man in his forties or fifties with active or convalescent COVID-19. Sequenced sample: peripheral blood. The sequenced DNA is TGTGCCAGCAGCTTCTCGTGGGGGGATATCGATGAGCAGTTCTTC. It specifies CASSFSWGDIDEQFF.